These 3 T cell receptor beta chains were sequenced from one sample in a study of T cells in localized non-small cell lung cancer (TCRdb year 2020). The protocol used for the library was the immunoSEQ multiplex PCR assay. What TCRdb holds here is the immuneACCESS table cut down to in-frame rearrangements. Part of the clones is not present; checked against another copy, under half of the missing clones reflect an unresolved V gene, and the others are unexplained. This sample comprises some 52,000 clones, 86% of them detected only once. The ten top clones hold over 15% of the sample. The material was peripheral blood, obtained before any cancer treatment. All receptors derive from a male donor aged 60 or older with stage III squamous cell lung carcinoma.

The chain links TRBV19 to TRBJ2-2; 9 bases align to TRBD1. V shed 7 bases and J 4 bases; nucleotides not matched to a gene: 7. CDR3 length: 15 amino acids. CDR1 LNHDA and CDR2 SQIVND come from the germline V gene (reference sequence). In DNA, the CDR3 is TGTGCCAGTAACCCCCGGACAGGGGTCACCGGGGAGCTGTTTTTT. This encodes CASNPRTGVTGELFF. The whole variable domain, remainder taken from reference TRBV19 and TRBJ2-2, is DGGITQSPKYLFRKEGQNVTLSCEQNLNHDAMYWYRQDPGQGLRLIYYSQIVNDFQKGDIAEGYSVSREKKESFPLTVTSAQKNPTAFYLCASNPRTGVTGELFFGEGSRLTVL.

The chain links TRBV5-1 to TRBJ1-1; D not resolved. The germline gives CDR1 SGHRS, CDR2 YFSETQ. The V and J ends lost 5 bases and 2 bases respectively, with 10 bases between them. The CDR3 has 13 residues. In nucleotides, the CDR3 is TGCGCCAGCAGGACTGCTCTCAACACTGAAGCTTTCTTT. Its protein product is CASRTALNTEAFF.

This chain joins TRBV18 and TRBJ1-1; D remains unclear. Germline CDR1 reads KGHSH; CDR2 reads LQKENI. V shed 1 base and J shed 3 bases, with 9 bases lying between them. The CDR3 runs 14 residues. The CDR3 nucleotides read TGTGCCAGCTCACCACAAGGAGGAGACACTGAAGCTTTCTTT. It specifies CASSPQGGDTEAFF.